These 30 T cell receptor beta chains came from one sample sequenced in a study of CD8+ T cells in alopecia areata. cDNA reverse transcribed from extracted RNA served as the sequencing template. Sequencing was performed with immunoSEQ multiplex PCR; in TCRdb, only in-frame clones are kept and a portion is missing. The sample consists of roughly 200,000 clones, 63% of them appearing once. This specimen was CD4+ T cells sorted from blood, taken at week 0. The receptors here all came from a human donor with alopecia areata.

This clone was found once. The chain carries TRBV2 and TRBJ2-7; tentative D call: TRBD2 (6 bases). The CDR3 covers 14 residues. Germline CDR1 reads SNHLY; CDR2 reads FYNNEI. V lost 3 bases and J 6 bases, leaving 15 bases between the germline ends. In nucleotides, the CDR3 is TGTGCCAGCAGTGATTCGGGGGTCCTCTCCGAGCAGTACTTC. Protein sequence: CASSDSGVLSEQYF. The whole variable domain, remainder taken from reference TRBV2 and TRBJ2-7, is EPEVTQTPSHQVTQMGQEVILRCVPISNHLYFYWYRQILGQKVEFLVSFYNNEISEKSEIFDDQFSVERPDGSNFTLKIRSTKLEDSAMYFCASSDSGVLSEQYFGPGTRLTVT.

V and J are TRBV29-1 and TRBJ1-2, with D hard to call. The CDR3 consists of 12 residues. Germline values: CDR1 SQVTM, CDR2 ANQGSEA. The ends were cut back, 3 bases at V and 2 bases at J, with 7 bases in the middle. CDR3 DNA sequence: TGCAGCGTTGATTATAGAAACTATGGCTACACCTTC. This translates into CSVDYRNYGYTF.

In this sample, this clone turned up once. The chain couples TRBV29-1 to TRBJ1-2, with TRBD1 matching 11 bases. V trimming: 4 bases; J trimming: 5 bases; junction bases outside the gene matches: 3. This CDR3 is built from 13 residues. Germline V gene lookup returns CDR1 SQVTM and CDR2 ANQGSEA. Written as DNA, the CDR3 is TGCAGCGTTGGGACAGGGGGCGCGTATGGCTACACCTTC. Amino acids: CSVGTGGAYGYTF.

This chain connects TRBV9 to TRBJ2-2, with TRBD2 matching over 8 bases. J gave up 6 bases and V 4 bases, and 14 bases lay outside the gene matches. This CDR3 has 17 residues. CDR1 is SGDLS, CDR2 YYNGEE, per germline. In DNA form, the CDR3 reads TGTGCCAGCAGCCCCCGGGGGGGGATCAACAACGCCGGGGAGCTGTTTTTT. Translation: CASSPRGGINNAGELFF.

V and J are TRBV5-1 and TRBJ2-7, with D possibly matching TRBD2 (5 bases). Germline V CDR1 and CDR2: SGHRS, YFSETQ. This CDR3 contains 16 residues. Trimming pared 4 bases from V and 0 bases from J, leaving 17 bases between. The CDR3 protein is CASSLGRSGASYEQYF. In DNA, the CDR3 is TGCGCCAGCAGCCTTGGTAGAAGCGGCGCCTCCTACGAGCAGTACTTC. The variable domain in full, with the rest retrieved from reference TRBV5-1 and TRBJ2-7, is KAGVTQTPRYLIKTRGQQVTLSCSPISGHRSVSWYQQTPGQGLQFLFEYFSETQRNKGNFPGRFSGRQFSNSRSEMNVSTLELGDSALYLCASSLGRSGASYEQYFGPGTRLTVT.

The V and J genes are TRBV5-1 and TRBJ1-1, with 7 bases matching TRBD1. J was trimmed by 6 bases and V by 2 bases; bases with no gene match: 13. From germline, CDR1 is SGHRS and CDR2 YFSETQ. The CDR3 sequence is 16 residues long. The CDR3 coding sequence is TGCGCCAGCAGCTTAAGACAGGGTCGGCCCCACCCTGAAGCTTTCTTT. Translating gives CASSLRQGRPHPEAFF.

This chain joins TRBV19 and TRBJ2-6; 9 bases fit TRBD1. The CDR3 length is 20 residues. Trimming at V came to 6 bases and at J to 0 bases, leaving 15 bases not matched to a gene. Germline V gene sequence: CDR1 LNHDA, CDR2 SQIVND (reference sequence). CDR3 amino acids: CASSPVGFGTGISGANVLTF. The CDR3 DNA reads TGTGCCAGTAGCCCCGTCGGATTCGGGACAGGGATCTCTGGGGCCAACGTCCTGACTTTC. Based on the CDR3 plus reference TRBV19 and TRBJ2-6, the full variable domain is DGGITQSPKYLFRKEGQNVTLSCEQNLNHDAMYWYRQDPGQGLRLIYYSQIVNDFQKGDIAEGYSVSREKKESFPLTVTSAQKNPTAFYLCASSPVGFGTGISGANVLTFGAGSRLTVL.

V usage is TRBV30 and J usage is TRBJ1-1, with a tentative D call TRBD1 (5 bases). The CDR3 extends over 12 amino acids. V was clipped by 4 bases and J by 6 bases, with 12 bases between them. Per the germline V gene, CDR1 is GTSNPN and CDR2 is SVGIG (reference sequence). DNA of the CDR3: TGTGCCTGGACCCGGGGGACTCCTGAAGCTTTCTTT. It translates to CAWTRGTPEAFF.

This clone showed up just a few times. This chain connects TRBV11-3 to TRBJ2-3; D unresolved. Germline assignment: CDR1 SGHNT and CDR2 YENEEA. CDR3 length: 14 residues. V was shortened by 3 bases and J by 0 bases, with 7 bases between the two germline ends. CDR3 in DNA: TGTGCCAGCAGCTTGGGCTATAGCACAGATACGCAGTATTTT. Encoded protein: CASSLGYSTDTQYF.

The J gene is TRBJ1-5, the V gene TRBV18, with a weak D call TRBD1 (6 bases). Per the germline V gene, CDR1 is KGHSH and CDR2 is LQKENI. The CDR3 spans 14 residues. V gave up 8 bases and J gave up 0 bases, with 11 bases separating them. The CDR3 nucleotides read TGTGCCAGCGCCCGGACAGCTAGCAATCAGCCCCAGCATTTT. This gives the protein CASARTASNQPQHF.

CDR3 sequence reads: CASSPIDRGGKLFF. The DNA for the CDR3 is TGTGCCAGCAGTCCGATCGACAGGGGAGGAAAACTGTTTTTT. The gene calls are TRBV6-1 and TRBJ1-4; 8 bases map to TRBD1. The CDR3 is 14 amino acids. Germline V gene lookup returns CDR1 MNHNS and CDR2 SASEGT. The junction had 9 bases not matched to a gene; V was cut back by 5 bases and J by 10 bases.

The table lists this clone with a count of one. The gene calls are TRBV10-3 and TRBJ2-3; a possible D gene is TRBD1 (6 bases). The CDR3 has 13 amino acids. CDR1 and CDR2 from the germline V gene are ENHRY and SYGVKD. The V gene lost 6 bases and the J gene lost 0 bases, with 7 bases spanning the gap. The CDR3 loop reads CAISGQSTDTQYF. The CDR3 nucleotides are TGTGCCATCAGCGGACAGAGCACAGATACGCAGTATTTT.

This clone came up a few times. The CDR3 bases are TGTGCCAGCAGTTCGACCGGGACAGGGCTTTTCCCCGGGACCCAGTACTTC. Translated, it gives CASSSTGTGLFPGTQYF. The rearrangement joins TRBV2 to TRBJ2-5, with 9 bases lining up with TRBD1. The CDR3 spans 17 residues. In germline, CDR1 is SNHLY, CDR2 FYNNEI. Losses at the gene ends were 5 bases for V and 7 bases for J; bases not matched to a gene: 17.

This sequence joins TRBV9 and TRBJ1-2; D remains ambiguous. Germline CDR1 reads SGDLS; CDR2 reads YYNGEE. The CDR3 covers 13 residues. Between the trimmed V and J ends, which lost 3 bases and 1 base, there was a span of 7 bases. The CDR3 nucleotides read TGTGCCAGCAGCGGCAGACTTAACTATGGCTACACCTTC. Its protein product is CASSGRLNYGYTF.

This clone turned up a few times. The chain couples TRBV29-1 to TRBJ2-1; D gene unclear. The CDR3 loop spans 13 amino acids. Germline CDR1 and CDR2: SQVTM and ANQGSEA. Trimming shortened V by 4 bases and J by 8 bases, and 15 bases separated the two germline ends. The CDR3 region has the DNA TGCAGCGTTGGACGTGGAGTGGGTGATGAGCAGTTCTTC. Its translation is CSVGRGVGDEQFF.

The rearrangement joins TRBV9 to TRBJ1-1; TRBD1 is a possible D gene (6 bases). Germline V gene sequence: CDR1 SGDLS, CDR2 YYNGEE. V was clipped by 4 bases and J by 0 bases, with 13 bases between them. This CDR3 comprises 15 residues. The CDR3 DNA is TGTGCCAGCAGCCCTAGGACAGCCTTGAACACTGAAGCTTTCTTT. Its translation: CASSPRTALNTEAFF.

The chain employs TRBV27 and TRBJ2-1, with TRBD2 matching 10 bases. Trimming at V came to 2 bases and at J to 7 bases, leaving 5 bases not matched to a gene. Germline CDR1 MNHEY, CDR2 SMNVEV (reference sequence). CDR3 size: 15 residues. CDR3 protein: CASSLTAGGRNEQFF. CDR3 nucleotides: TGTGCCAGCAGTTTAACAGCGGGGGGGCGGAATGAGCAGTTCTTC.

This clone was found a few times. The chain joins TRBV29-1 to TRBJ2-3; 9 nucleotides match TRBD1. The CDR3 extends over 13 amino acids. Germline CDR1 SQVTM, CDR2 ANQGSEA. V lost 4 bases to trimming and J lost 4 bases; unmatched junction nucleotides: 3. CDR3 protein: CSVGTGVSDTQYF. DNA of the CDR3: TGCAGCGTTGGGACAGGGGTATCAGATACGCAGTATTTT.

This clone has a single count. V and J are TRBV30 and TRBJ1-1; D perhaps matches TRBD1 (6 bases). The CDR3 spans 12 residues. V was trimmed by 4 bases and J by 4 bases, leaving 10 bases between them. Germline lookup yields CDR1 GTSNPN and CDR2 SVGIG (reference sequence). CDR3 sequence reads: CAWKQGTTEAFF. The CDR3 nucleotides read TGTGCCTGGAAGCAGGGGACCACTGAAGCTTTCTTT.

The gene calls are TRBV11-2 and TRBJ1-4, with D unresolved. V was cut by 5 bases and J by 7 bases, with 11 bases left in between. This CDR3 comprises 13 residues. Germline V lookup: CDR1 SGHAT, CDR2 FQNNGV. The CDR3 DNA reads as TGTGCCAGCAGCCCCCTGCGCAGTGAAAAACTGTTTTTT. It translates to CASSPLRSEKLFF.

The rearrangement links TRBV12-5 to TRBJ1-6; D may be TRBD1 (5 bases). Trimming stripped 6 bases from V and 8 bases from J, with 14 bases between. This CDR3 spans 14 amino acids. Germline values: CDR1 LGHNT, CDR2 FRNRAP. DNA of the CDR3: TGTGCTAGTGGAACAGGCGGTGCTGATTCACCCCTCCACTTT. Translated: CASGTGGADSPLHF.

The V gene is TRBV10-3, the J gene TRBJ1-1, with D unresolved. CDR1 and CDR2 (germline): ENHRY, SYGVKD. CDR3 length: 12 amino acids. V lost 4 bases and J 7 bases, leaving 10 bases between the germline ends. CDR3 sequence reads: CAISVKDGEAFF. For the CDR3, the DNA is TGTGCCATCAGTGTCAAGGACGGTGAAGCTTTCTTT.

This chain uses TRBV30 with TRBJ2-2; unclear D gene. Deletions cut 1 base from V and 4 bases from J, with 7 bases between. Germline values: CDR1 GTSNPN, CDR2 SVGIG (reference sequence). This CDR3 comprises 13 residues. Written as DNA, the CDR3 is TGTGCCTGGAGTGCTGAGTTCACCGGGGAGCTGTTTTTT. It yields the protein CAWSAEFTGELFF.

The chain links TRBV4-3 to TRBJ1-1, with 8 nucleotides matching TRBD1. The CDR3 consists of 13 residues. V was clipped by 6 bases and J by 3 bases; unmatched bases: 3. Germline V gene lookup returns CDR1 LGHNA and CDR2 YSLEER. The CDR3 protein is CASREDRDTEAFF. The CDR3 DNA reads TGCGCCAGCAGAGAGGACAGGGACACTGAAGCTTTCTTT.

The rearrangement links TRBV29-1 to TRBJ1-1; no clear D. The V end was cut by 4 bases, the J end by 0 bases, with 6 bases between. CDR3 length: 12 amino acids. Germline CDR1 is SQVTM and CDR2 is ANQGSEA. CDR3 DNA: TGCAGCGTTGTCCACATGAACACTGAAGCTTTCTTT. It codes for CSVVHMNTEAFF.

This clone was seen a handful of times. The chain carries TRBV29-1 and TRBJ2-3; the match to TRBD2 covers 7 bases. CDR1 and CDR2 from the germline V gene are SQVTM and ANQGSEA. The CDR3 covers 11 residues. V lost 6 bases and J lost 9; bases outside the gene matches: 6. The DNA for the CDR3 is TGCAGCGTGGGGGATAGCGGGACGCAGTATTTT. As protein: CSVGDSGTQYF.

The rearrangement joins TRBV29-1 to TRBJ1-1; the D gene is possibly TRBD1 (6 bases). The V end lost 4 bases, the J end lost 1 base, and 7 bases lay between the germline ends. CDR1 and CDR2 from the germline V gene are SQVTM and ANQGSEA. CDR3 size: 12 residues. The CDR3 region is CSVVQGNTEAFF. In DNA form, the CDR3 reads TGCAGCGTTGTACAGGGGAACACTGAAGCTTTCTTT. The complete variable domain, with remaining parts taken from reference TRBV29-1 and TRBJ1-1, reads SAVISQKPSRDICQRGTSLTIQCQVDSQVTMMFWYRQQPGQSLTLIATANQGSEATYESGFVIDKFPISRPNLTFSTLTVSNMSPEDSSIYLCSVVQGNTEAFFGQGTRLTVV.

In this sample, this clone turned up once. The chain carries TRBV15 and TRBJ2-3, with TRBD1 matching over 8 bases. Germline CDR1 LNHNV, CDR2 YYDKDF (reference sequence). The V gene end was trimmed by 3 bases and the J gene end by 2 bases; junction bases not matched to a gene: 7. The CDR3 is 16 amino acids. In nucleotides, the CDR3 is TGTGCCACCAGCAGGACAGGGGACCCACTCACAGATACGCAGTATTTT. Amino acid sequence: CATSRTGDPLTDTQYF.

This clone was counted between two and nine times. This chain links TRBV29-1 with TRBJ1-1, with 8 bases matching TRBD1. With 8 bases clipped from V and 3 bases from J, the junction kept 8 bases outside the gene matches. CDR1 SQVTM and CDR2 ANQGSEA come from the germline V gene. There are 13 residues in the CDR3. The CDR3 protein is CSSMTGDHTEAFF. Here the CDR3 DNA reads TGCAGCTCGATGACAGGGGACCACACTGAAGCTTTCTTT. Complete variable domain (other parts from reference TRBV29-1 and TRBJ1-1): SAVISQKPSRDICQRGTSLTIQCQVDSQVTMMFWYRQQPGQSLTLIATANQGSEATYESGFVIDKFPISRPNLTFSTLTVSNMSPEDSSIYLCSSMTGDHTEAFFGQGTRLTVV.

The chain is built from TRBV9 and TRBJ2-5; D possibly corresponds to TRBD1 (6 bases). In germline, CDR1 is SGDLS, CDR2 YYNGEE. CDR3 size: 15 residues. Trimming removed 0 bases from V and 3 bases from J, with 12 bases in between. The CDR3 sequence: CASSVEWTAKETQYF. The DNA of the CDR3 is TGTGCCAGCAGCGTAGAATGGACAGCGAAAGAGACCCAGTACTTC.